This T cell receptor beta chain was captured by sequencing in a study of blood T cell repertoires in COVID-19. Study as a whole: The study drew acute and convalescent COVID-19 samples from the United States, Italy and Spain. Sources were T cells, B-cell-depleted T cells, or PBMCs; the material itself was cDNA or gDNA.

Produced via immunoSEQ multiplex PCR; TCRdb's table is partial and in-frame only. Among roughly 80,000 clones, 83% were seen once, and the ten largest hold more than 15%. V dropped 9 bases and J dropped 9 bases, with 12 bases sitting between them. CDR3 length: 11 amino acids. Germline V gene lookup returns CDR1 SGHVS and CDR2 FNYEAQ. The chain recombines TRBV7-6 with TRBJ1-3; D not certain. Sequenced: peripheral blood. This TCR was sampled from a woman aged 60-70 years with acute or convalescent COVID-19. The CDR3 DNA is TGTGCCAGTACCCCTTCGGGCACCATATATTTT. It is translated as CASTPSGTIYF.